Below are 20 T cell receptor beta chains sequenced from a single sample in a study of blood T cell repertoires in COVID-19. Some clones are missing from TCRdb's copy, which holds only in-frame ones; the method was immunoSEQ multiplex PCR. The data hold about 270,000 clones, with less than 95% observed a single time. Sequencing used PBMCs or T cells enriched from blood (not recorded which). The source of these receptors is a middle-aged man who had been exposed to COVID-19.

V gene TRBV5-1 combines with J gene TRBJ2-7, with 11 positions matching TRBD1. The CDR3 covers 14 residues. Germline V gene data show CDR1 as SGHRS and CDR2 as YFSETQ. The ends lost 6 bases at V and 5 bases at J; junction bases unmatched: 7. This chain's CDR3 is CASTSGTGGHEQYF. Here the CDR3 DNA reads TGCGCCAGCACCTCCGGGACAGGGGGTCACGAGCAGTACTTC.

This chain uses TRBV9 with TRBJ1-2; 11 nucleotides line up with TRBD1. Trimming took 3 bases from V and 3 from J; bases not matched to a gene: 4. CDR3 length equals 15 residues. Germline CDR1 is SGDLS and CDR2 is YYNGEE. CDR3: CASSAPGQGDYGYTF. In DNA, the CDR3 is TGTGCCAGCAGCGCTCCGGGACAGGGGGACTATGGCTACACCTTC.

The J gene is TRBJ2-5, the V gene TRBV3-1 (or the pseudogene TRBV3-2), with TRBD2 identical over 8 bases. This CDR3 comprises 18 residues. V lost 1 base, J lost 5 bases, and 15 bases stayed unmatched. Germline CDR1 and CDR2: LGHDT and YNNKEL (reference sequence). CDR3 sequence: CASSQAGTSVRPVETQYF. The CDR3, as DNA: TGTGCCAGCAGCCAAGCCGGGACTAGTGTTAGGCCCGTGGAGACCCAGTACTTC.

V and J are TRBV11-2 and TRBJ1-1, with D perhaps matching TRBD1 (6 bases). The germline gives CDR1 SGHAT, CDR2 FQNNGV. The CDR3 length is 16 residues. The V end was cut by 4 bases, the J end by 0 bases, with 15 bases between. In DNA form, the CDR3 reads TGTGCCAGCAGCTCGCCCCAGGGGTACATGAACACTGAAGCTTTCTTT. Its protein product is CASSSPQGYMNTEAFF. The variable domain in full, completed from reference TRBV11-2 and TRBJ1-1, reads EAGVAQSPRYKIIEKRQSVAFWCNPISGHATLYWYQQILGQGPKLLIQFQNNGVVDDSQLPKDRFSAERLKGVDSTLKIQPAKLEDSAVYLCASSSPQGYMNTEAFFGQGTRLTVV.

V and J are TRBV4-2 and TRBJ2-7; TRBD2 matches 7 bases. The CDR3 consists of 15 residues. Losses at the gene ends were 4 bases for V and 4 bases for J; bases not matched to a gene: 10. Germline lookup yields CDR1 LGHNA and CDR2 YNFKEQ. CDR3 amino acids: CASSPYGAGDYEQYF. DNA for the CDR3: TGTGCCAGCAGCCCCTACGGGGCGGGAGATTACGAGCAGTACTTC.

The chain carries TRBV24-1 and TRBJ1-4; 10 bases line up with TRBD1. The CDR3 contains 19 residues. Unmatched junction bases numbered 6, after V lost 0 bases and J lost 0 bases. Germline loops: CDR1 KGHDR, CDR2 SFDVKD. The CDR3 sequence is CATSDLTDRGISTNEKLFF. The CDR3 DNA reads as TGTGCCACCAGTGATTTGACGGACAGGGGGATTTCAACTAATGAAAAACTGTTTTTT.

The V gene is TRBV6-5, the J gene TRBJ1-2; D is possibly TRBD1 (6 bases). This CDR3 has 14 residues. Germline V lookup: CDR1 MNHEY, CDR2 SVGAGI. The V end was cut by 7 bases, the J end by 0 bases, with 12 bases between. CDR3 DNA: TGTGCCAGCAAGGCAGGGGCAACTAACTATGGCTACACCTTC. Translated: CASKAGATNYGYTF.

The chain carries TRBV28 and TRBJ1-3; 7 bases fit TRBD1. Germline V lookup: CDR1 MDHEN, CDR2 SYDVKM. The CDR3 totals 15 residues. The trim removed 6 bases at V and 0 bases at J, leaving 5 bases unmatched. The CDR3 region is CASRDRMDSGNTIYF. Written as DNA, the CDR3 is TGTGCCAGCAGGGACAGGATGGACTCTGGAAACACCATATATTTT.

The chain uses TRBV19 and TRBJ1-2; D might be TRBD1 (5 bases). V was pared by 8 bases and J by 3 bases, with 13 bases between. Germline CDR1 and CDR2: LNHDA and SQIVND (reference sequence). CDR3 length equals 13 residues. CDR3 DNA: TGTGCCAGTGGCCTGGGGGGGGACTATGGCTACACCTTC. Translating it yields CASGLGGDYGYTF. The entire variable domain, with the rest obtained from reference TRBV19 and TRBJ1-2, is as follows: DGGITQSPKYLFRKEGQNVTLSCEQNLNHDAMYWYRQDPGQGLRLIYYSQIVNDFQKGDIAEGYSVSREKKESFPLTVTSAQKNPTAFYLCASGLGGDYGYTFGSGTRLTVV.

The chain has TRBV5-6 and TRBJ1-5; D is unclear. CDR3 length: 14 amino acids. V was clipped by 4 bases and J by 1 base, with 9 bases between them. Germline values: CDR1 SGHDT, CDR2 YYEEEE. CDR3 loop: CASSLGVSNQPQHF. Here the CDR3 DNA reads TGTGCCAGCAGCCTGGGAGTAAGCAATCAGCCCCAGCATTTT.

The rearrangement uses TRBV28 and TRBJ2-7, with D possibly matching TRBD2 (6 bases). CDR1 and CDR2 (germline): MDHEN, SYDVKM. This CDR3 comprises 13 residues. Trimming left V 10 bases short and J 3 bases short, with 16 bases between. The CDR3 is CATGLGGSYEQYF. The CDR3 nucleotides are TGTGCCACCGGACTCGGGGGAAGCTACGAGCAGTACTTC.

J is TRBJ2-1 and V is TRBV11-3, with 8 positions matching TRBD2. CDR1 and CDR2 from the germline V gene are SGHNT and YENEEA. Losses at the gene ends were 0 bases for V and 0 bases for J; bases not matched to a gene: 10. The CDR3 runs 19 residues. CDR3 residues: CASSLEGGAGGYSYNEQFF. CDR3 DNA: TGTGCCAGCAGCTTAGAGGGGGGTGCGGGAGGCTACTCCTACAATGAGCAGTTCTTC.

The gene calls are TRBV10-2 and TRBJ2-1; possible D gene TRBD1, 6 bases. Germline CDR1 and CDR2: WSHSY and SAAADI. V was pared by 4 bases and J by 6 bases, with 7 bases between. The CDR3 has 12 residues. The CDR3 DNA is TGCGCCAGCAGTGTAGGGGGCAATGAGCAGTTCTTC. This sequence encodes CASSVGGNEQFF.

The chain employs TRBV30 and TRBJ1-2; D ambiguous. The CDR3 spans 11 residues. Trimming stripped 5 bases from V and 2 bases from J, with 6 bases between. The germline V gene encodes CDR1 GTSNPN and CDR2 SVGIG (reference sequence). The CDR3 here is CAWDQNYGYTF. The DNA of the CDR3 is TGTGCCTGGGATCAGAACTATGGCTACACCTTC.

The chain is built from TRBV5-1 and TRBJ1-1; D might be TRBD1 (5 bases). The germline V gene encodes CDR1 SGHRS and CDR2 YFSETQ. The CDR3 extends over 17 amino acids. Trimming shortened V by 7 bases and J by 0 bases, and 22 bases separated the two germline ends. CDR3 amino acids: CASGQPPDDPMNTEAFF. Written as DNA, the CDR3 is TGCGCCAGCGGACAACCCCCGGATGACCCAATGAACACTGAAGCTTTCTTT.

This clone was seen a few times. The gene calls are TRBV24-1 and TRBJ1-2; weak D call: TRBD1 (6 bases). Germline V gene data show CDR1 as KGHDR and CDR2 as SFDVKD. The CDR3 sequence is 13 residues long. Trimming took off 5 bases at V and 8 bases at J, with 14 bases between the two ends. CDR3 amino acids: CATSGDRKEGYTF. CDR3 DNA: TGTGCCACCAGTGGTGACAGGAAAGAAGGCTACACCTTC.

The table lists this clone with a count of one. J is TRBJ1-2 and V is TRBV6-5, with D perhaps matching TRBD1 (6 bases). Germline lookup yields CDR1 MNHEY and CDR2 SVGAGI. With 5 bases removed from V and 3 bases from J, the gap between germline ends came to 16 bases. This CDR3 has 15 residues. The CDR3 nucleotides are TGTGCCAGCAGTATACACAGGGACGTCGACTATGGCTACACCTTC. This encodes CASSIHRDVDYGYTF.

DNA for the CDR3: TGTGCCAGCAGTTTGGCCAGGGGGCAATCACCCCTCCACTTT. It codes for CASSLARGQSPLHF. This chain joins TRBV28 and TRBJ1-6, with TRBD1 matching over 8 bases. Per the germline V gene, CDR1 is MDHEN and CDR2 is SYDVKM. V was pared by 3 bases and J by 10 bases, with 5 bases of the junction left unmatched. This CDR3 spans 14 amino acids.

This CDR3 is CASGLVASGRYEQFF. CDR3 in DNA: TGTGCTAGTGGTTTGGTTGCTAGCGGGAGGTATGAGCAGTTCTTC. This chain connects TRBV12-5 to TRBJ2-1; 11 bases fit TRBD2. In germline, CDR1 is LGHNT, CDR2 FRNRAP. The ends lost 0 bases at V and 8 bases at J; junction bases unmatched: 3. The CDR3 sequence is 15 residues long.

The chain carries TRBV24-1 and TRBJ2-7, with TRBD1 identical over 8 bases. The ends lost 5 bases at V and 3 bases at J; junction bases unmatched: 8. The CDR3 has 15 amino acids. Germline V gene lookup returns CDR1 KGHDR and CDR2 SFDVKD. The CDR3 DNA is TGTGCCACCAGTGTCCCTTGGACAGGGTACTACGAGCAGTACTTC. Protein product: CATSVPWTGYYEQYF.